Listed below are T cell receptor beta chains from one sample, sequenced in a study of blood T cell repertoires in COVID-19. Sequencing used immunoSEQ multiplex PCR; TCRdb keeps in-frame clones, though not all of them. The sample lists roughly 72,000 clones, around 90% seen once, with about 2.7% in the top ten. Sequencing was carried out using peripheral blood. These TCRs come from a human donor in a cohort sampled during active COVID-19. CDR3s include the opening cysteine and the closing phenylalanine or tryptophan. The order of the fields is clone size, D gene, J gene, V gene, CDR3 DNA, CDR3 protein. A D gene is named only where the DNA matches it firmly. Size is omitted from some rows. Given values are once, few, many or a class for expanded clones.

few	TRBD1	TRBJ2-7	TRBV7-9	TGTGCCAGCAGCACCCCGGGACAGGGTCGCGAGCAGTACTTC	CASSTPGQGREQYF
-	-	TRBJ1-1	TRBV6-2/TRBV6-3	TGTGCCAGCAGTCCGGCGGGAGGGCTGAACACTGAAGCTTTCTTT	CASSPAGGLNTEAFF
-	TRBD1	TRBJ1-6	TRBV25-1	TGTGCCAGCAGTGACCAACAGGGGTACTCACCCCTCCACTTT	CASSDQQGYSPLHF
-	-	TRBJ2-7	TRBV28	TGTGCCAGCAGCCTCGTAACAGTGCAGTACTTC	CASSLVTVQYF
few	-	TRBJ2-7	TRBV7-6	TGTGCCAGCAGCCCGAGAGGCGCAGGTCGGCGGGACGAGCAGTACTTC	CASSPRGAGRRDEQYF
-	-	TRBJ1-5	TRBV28	TGTGCCAGCAACCTATACGGGACATTCAATCAGCCCCAGCATTTT	CASNLYGTFNQPQHF
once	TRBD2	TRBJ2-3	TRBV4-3	TGCGCCAGCAGGAAAAGCGGGAGGACAGATACGCAGTATTTT	CASRKSGRTDTQYF
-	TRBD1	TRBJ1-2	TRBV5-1	TGCGCCAGCAGCCCTGGGACAGCCTATGGCTACACCTTC	CASSPGTAYGYTF
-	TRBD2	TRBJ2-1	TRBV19	TGTGCCAGTACCAGGACTAGCGGGGCCCTATACAATGAGCAGTTCTTC	CASTRTSGALYNEQFF
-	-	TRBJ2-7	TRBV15	TGTGCCACTTCGGTAGCGGACGTCGCCGAGCAGTACTTC	CATSVADVAEQYF
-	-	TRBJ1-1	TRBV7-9	TGTGCCAGCAGAAACTCCTTGAACACTGAAGCTTTCTTT	CASRNSLNTEAFF
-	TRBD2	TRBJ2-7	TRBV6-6	TGTGCCAGCAGAAACAGTGGTAGCGGGGACGCCTACGAGCAGTACTTC	CASRNSGSGDAYEQYF
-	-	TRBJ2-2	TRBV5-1	TGCGCCAGCAGCTTGGTAAATTTTCGCGGGGAGCTGTTTTTT	CASSLVNFRGELFF
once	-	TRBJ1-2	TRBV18	TGTGCCAGCTCACCAGGGGCCCAGATGATTAACTATGGCTACACCTTC	CASSPGAQMINYGYTF
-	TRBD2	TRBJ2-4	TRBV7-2	TGTGCCAGCAGCCTCCAGCGGGAAGTAGCCAAAAACATTCAGTACTTC	CASSLQREVAKNIQYF
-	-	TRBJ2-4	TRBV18	TGTGCCAGCTCACCACCCCTAGCCAAAAACATTCAGTACTTC	CASSPPLAKNIQYF
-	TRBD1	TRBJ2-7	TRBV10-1	TGCGCCAGCAGTGTCCGGAGACAGGGGGGCGAGCAGTACTTC	CASSVRRQGGEQYF
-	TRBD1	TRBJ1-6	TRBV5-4	TGTGCCGGCCGGGACAGCTCCTATAATTCACCCCTCCACTTT	CAGRDSSYNSPLHF
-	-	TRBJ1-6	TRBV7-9	TGTGCCAGCAGAACGACGGACAGCTCCTATAATTCACCCCTCCACTTT	CASRTTDSSYNSPLHF
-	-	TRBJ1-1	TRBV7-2	TGTGCCAGCAGCTCTTCAGGGAACACTGAAGCTTTCTTT	CASSSSGNTEAFF
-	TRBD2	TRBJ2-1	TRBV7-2	TGTGCCAGCAGCCCCCACGGGACTAACAATGAGCAGTTCTTC	CASSPHGTNNEQFF
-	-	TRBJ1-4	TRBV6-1	TGTGCCAGCAGTGACCGGCAGAGGAATGAAAAACTGTTTTTT	CASSDRQRNEKLFF
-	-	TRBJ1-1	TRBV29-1	TGCAGCGTTGTCGGGATATCGGACACTGAAGCTTTCTTT	CSVVGISDTEAFF
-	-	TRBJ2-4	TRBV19	TGTGCCAGTAGTGGCCGGGAACAAAACATTCAGTACTTC	CASSGREQNIQYF
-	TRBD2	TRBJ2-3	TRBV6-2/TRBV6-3	TGTGCCAGCAGTTACGATTGGAGTCTAGCGGGGGGAAACTGCACAGATACGCAGTATTTT	CASSYDWSLAGGNCTDTQYF
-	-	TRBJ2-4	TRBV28	TGTGCCAGCAGTTTAGCGGGGTCTGGGGCCAAAAACATTCAGTACTTC	CASSLAGSGAKNIQYF
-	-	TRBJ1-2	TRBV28	TGTGCCTGGACCGAGGGCGGGGCTCGGACCTTC	CAWTEGGARTF
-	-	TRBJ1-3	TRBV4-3	TGCGCCAGCAGCCAAGTAACAGCTGGAAACACCATATATTTT	CASSQVTAGNTIYF
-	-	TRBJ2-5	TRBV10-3	TGTGCCATCAGTGATGTGGGGGGGCGAGTAGAGACCCAGTACTTC	CAISDVGGRVETQYF
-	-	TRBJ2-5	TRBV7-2	TGTGCCAGCAGCCTCCGACTCACACAGGGTGTGGAGACCCAGTACTTC	CASSLRLTQGVETQYF
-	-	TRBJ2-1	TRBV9	TGTGCCAGCAGCGTAGGAAAGAGCTCCTACAATGAGCAGTTCTTC	CASSVGKSSYNEQFF
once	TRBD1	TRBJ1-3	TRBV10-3	TGTGCCATCAGTGGGGGACAGGGTGGAGGAAACACCATATATTTT	CAISGGQGGGNTIYF
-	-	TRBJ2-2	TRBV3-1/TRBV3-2	TGTGCCAGCAGCCAAGTCCCTATCGGGGAGCTGTTTTTT	CASSQVPIGELFF
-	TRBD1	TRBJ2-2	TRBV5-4	TGTGCCAGCAGCTTGGATGGGACAGGGTCACTAGCCGAGCCGGGAGGGGAGCTGTTTTTT	CASSLDGTGSLAEPGGELFF
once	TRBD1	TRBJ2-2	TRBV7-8	TGTGCCAGCAGCCAGGGACAGAATGCCGGGGAGCTGTTTTTT	CASSQGQNAGELFF
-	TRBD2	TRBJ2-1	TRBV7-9	TGTGCCAGCAGCCCCCTTCGTGTACTAGCGGGAGGGTACAATGAGCAGTTCTTC	CASSPLRVLAGGYNEQFF
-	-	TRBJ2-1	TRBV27	TGTGCCAGCAGTTTACGACTAGCCTACAATGAGCAGTTCTTC	CASSLRLAYNEQFF
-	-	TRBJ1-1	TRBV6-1	TGTGCCAGCAGTGACCGGGACGGAGGGCTACTGAACACTGAAGCTTTCTTT	CASSDRDGGLLNTEAFF
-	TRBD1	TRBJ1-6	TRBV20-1	TGCAGTGCTAGTCAGGGGGTCTATTCACCCCTCCACTTT	CSASQGVYSPLHF
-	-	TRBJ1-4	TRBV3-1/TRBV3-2	TGTGCCAGCAGCCGTCAGACAGGACCTAATGAAAAACTGTTTTTT	CASSRQTGPNEKLFF
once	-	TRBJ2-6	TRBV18	TGTGCCAGCTCACCGCTAGCGTCTGGGGCCAACGTCCTGACTTTC	CASSPLASGANVLTF
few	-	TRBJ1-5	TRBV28	TGTGCCAGCAGTTCAAGGGGCTGGGGGCCCCAGCATTTT	CASSSRGWGPQHF
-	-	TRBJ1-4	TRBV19	TGTGCCAGTATGGACGGGGATGCTCGCGAAAAACTGTTTTTT	CASMDGDAREKLFF
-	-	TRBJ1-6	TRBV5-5	TGTGCCAGCAGCTATGGGGGGAATTCGGCCCTCCACTTT	CASSYGGNSALHF
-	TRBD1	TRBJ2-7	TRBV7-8	TGTGCCAGCAGCTTAGGGCCAGGGGGTTTCGAGCAGTACTTC	CASSLGPGGFEQYF
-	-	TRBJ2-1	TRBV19	TGTGCCAGTAGTATGGCACAGGTCCTTAATGAGCAGTTCTTC	CASSMAQVLNEQFF
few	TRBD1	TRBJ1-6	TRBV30	TGTGCCTGGAGTGCTGGACAGGGAGGATCACCCCTCCACTTT	CAWSAGQGGSPLHF
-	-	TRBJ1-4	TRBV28	TGTGCCAGCAGTTTATATACAGGGCCGTATAATGAAAAACTGTTTTTT	CASSLYTGPYNEKLFF
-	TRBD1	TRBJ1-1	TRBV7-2	TGTGCCAGCAGTCGAGGGGGTGGTGGACAGGGCTCGAACACTGAAGCTTTCTTT	CASSRGGGGQGSNTEAFF
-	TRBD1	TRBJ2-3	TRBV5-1	TGCGCCAGCAGCTTAAGTCTCAGGGGGCAAACAGATACGCAGTATTTT	CASSLSLRGQTDTQYF
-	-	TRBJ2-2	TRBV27	TGTGCCAGCAGTTTCAAATCTGGAGTAGAGACTAGGGAGCTGTTTTTT	CASSFKSGVETRELFF
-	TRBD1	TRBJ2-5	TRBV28	TGTGCCAGCAGTTTATATGGGACAGGGTTGGAGACCCAGTACTTC	CASSLYGTGLETQYF
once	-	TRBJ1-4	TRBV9	TGTGCCAGCAGCGCCGATCGACAGTCAACTAATGAAAAACTGTTTTTT	CASSADRQSTNEKLFF
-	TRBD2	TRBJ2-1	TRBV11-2	TGTGCCAGCAGCTCCGGGACTAGCGGGATAGGTGAGCAGTTCTTC	CASSSGTSGIGEQFF